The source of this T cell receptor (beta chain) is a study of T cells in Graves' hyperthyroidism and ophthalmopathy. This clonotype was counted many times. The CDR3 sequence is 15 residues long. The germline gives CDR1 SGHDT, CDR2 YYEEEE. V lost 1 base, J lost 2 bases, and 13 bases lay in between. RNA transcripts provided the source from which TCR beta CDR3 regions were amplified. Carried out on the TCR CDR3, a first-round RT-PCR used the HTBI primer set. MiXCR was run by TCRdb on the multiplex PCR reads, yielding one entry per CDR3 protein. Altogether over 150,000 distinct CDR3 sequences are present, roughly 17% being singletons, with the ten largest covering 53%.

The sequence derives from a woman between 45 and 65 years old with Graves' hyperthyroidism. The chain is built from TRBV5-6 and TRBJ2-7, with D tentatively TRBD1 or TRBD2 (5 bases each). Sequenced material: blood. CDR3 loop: CASSLIGTSTYEQYF. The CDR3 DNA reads TGTGCCAGCAGCTTGATTGGGACGTCTACCTACGAGCAGTACTTC.